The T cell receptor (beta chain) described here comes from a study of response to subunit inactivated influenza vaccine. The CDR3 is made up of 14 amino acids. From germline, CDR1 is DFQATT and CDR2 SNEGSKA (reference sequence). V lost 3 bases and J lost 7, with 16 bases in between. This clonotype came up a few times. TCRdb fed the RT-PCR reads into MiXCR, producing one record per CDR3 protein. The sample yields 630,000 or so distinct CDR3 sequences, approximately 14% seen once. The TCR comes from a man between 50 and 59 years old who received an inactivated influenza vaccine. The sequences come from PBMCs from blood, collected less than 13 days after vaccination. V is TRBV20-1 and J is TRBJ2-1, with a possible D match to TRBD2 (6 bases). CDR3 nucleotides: TGCAGTGCTAGTTCGTCTAGCGCACTTAATGAGCAGTTCTTC. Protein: CSASSSSALNEQFF.